A single sample is the source of the 27 T cell receptor beta chains below, sequenced in a study of shared clonotypes between healthy human individuals (dated by TCRdb to 2018 to 2021). Libraries were constructed by the immunoSEQ multiplex PCR assay. TCRdb re-hosts the immuneACCESS table, in-frame sequences only. Its copies lack some clones; in the studies checked, an unresolved V gene accounts for under half of them, and the cause for the rest is not known. The sample data list almost 750,000 clones, and over 60% of these were observed just once. Of the sample, 1.8% falls within the top ten clones. Sequenced material: memory CD4+ T cells sorted from blood. Per the publication, the cell subset or site label means: CD45RA-negative fraction. These receptors originate from a woman aged 25 to 39 in good health.

The chain has TRBV16 and TRBJ2-6; D remains unclear. Germline V lookup: CDR1 KGHSY, CDR2 FQNENV. The CDR3 spans 18 residues. V was cut by 0 bases and J by 0 bases, with 12 bases left in between. CDR3 bases: TGTGCCAGCAGCCAATCGGGTTTAGCCATCTCTGGGGCCAACGTCCTGACTTTC. Residues: CASSQSGLAISGANVLTF.

This rearrangement joins TRBV5-1 to TRBJ2-3, with 8 bases lining up with TRBD2. V was pared by 5 bases and J by 0 bases, with 8 bases of the junction left unmatched. This CDR3 region has 16 residues. CDR1 is SGHRS and CDR2 is YFSETQ in the germline V gene. The CDR3 sequence is CASSLIAGTSTDTQYF. The CDR3 DNA sequence: TGCGCCAGCAGTCTCATAGCGGGAACTAGCACAGATACGCAGTATTTT.

The chain couples TRBV11-2 to TRBJ1-2; tentative D call: TRBD1 (5 bases). Between the trimmed V and J ends, which lost 0 bases and 4 bases, there was a span of 9 bases. This CDR3 is built from 14 residues. Germline V lookup: CDR1 SGHAT, CDR2 FQNNGV. The CDR3: CASSLEGTGYGYTF. CDR3 DNA: TGTGCCAGCAGCTTAGAGGGGACGGGCTATGGCTACACCTTC. Together with reference TRBV11-2 and TRBJ1-2, the CDR3 gives the full variable domain: EAGVAQSPRYKIIEKRQSVAFWCNPISGHATLYWYQQILGQGPKLLIQFQNNGVVDDSQLPKDRFSAERLKGVDSTLKIQPAKLEDSAVYLCASSLEGTGYGYTFGSGTRLTVV.

This clone appeared a few times. This rearrangement joins TRBV2 to TRBJ1-3, with 7 bases fitting TRBD1. The CDR3 consists of 13 residues. Germline loops: CDR1 SNHLY, CDR2 FYNNEI. Trimming at V came to 6 bases and at J to 6 bases, leaving 5 bases not matched to a gene. The CDR3 sequence is CASSAQGVNTIYF. Written as DNA, the CDR3 is TGTGCCAGCAGCGCTCAGGGGGTAAACACCATATATTTT.

J is TRBJ1-5 and V is TRBV18; no definite D call. The CDR3 extends over 13 amino acids. The V gene lost 4 bases and the J gene lost 10 bases, with 14 bases spanning the gap. Germline values: CDR1 KGHSH, CDR2 LQKENI. CDR3 sequence (DNA): TGTGCCAGCTCACAGTCCCTTTCCGAACCCCAGCATTTT. Its translation is CASSQSLSEPQHF.

The chain uses TRBV5-1 and TRBJ1-1; D is perhaps TRBD1 (6 bases). Germline V lookup: CDR1 SGHRS, CDR2 YFSETQ. This CDR3 comprises 14 residues. V dropped 4 bases and J dropped 5 bases, with 15 bases sitting between them. The CDR3 DNA reads TGCGCCAGCAGCGACCAGGGGAGAAGTACTGAAGCTTTCTTT. This translates into CASSDQGRSTEAFF.

With regard to this clone: Being one base from a much bigger clone, this may be a read error. The V gene is TRBV6-4, the J gene TRBJ2-2; D gene unclear. Germline values: CDR1 MRHNA, CDR2 SNTAGT. The CDR3 consists of 13 residues. The V and J ends lost 2 bases and 1 base respectively, with 2 bases between them. CDR3 residues: CASSDRNTGELFF. CDR3 in DNA: TGTGCCAGCAGTGACAGGAACACCGGGGAGCTGTTTTTT.

The chain carries TRBV7-9 and TRBJ1-5; no clear D. CDR1 is SEHNR and CDR2 is FQNEAQ in the germline V gene (reference sequence). V lost 1 base and J lost 7, with 8 bases in between. This CDR3 contains 13 residues. The CDR3 region has the DNA TGTGCCAGCAGCTTAGGGGATTCACAGCCCCAGCATTTT. It encodes CASSLGDSQPQHF.

The chain recombines TRBV28 with TRBJ2-2; D is unresolved. CDR1 MDHEN and CDR2 SYDVKM come from the germline V gene. This CDR3 is 13 amino acids long. Trimming stripped 10 bases from V and 0 bases from J, with 9 bases between. CDR3 bases: TGTGCCACTTCGACTGCGAACACCGGGGAGCTGTTTTTT. Its translation: CATSTANTGELFF.

This chain links TRBV5-4 with TRBJ2-7; TRBD2 agrees at 8 bases. The germline CDR1 and CDR2 sequences are SGHNT and YYREEE (reference sequence). V lost 0 bases and J lost 6; bases outside the gene matches: 5. CDR3 length: 14 residues. DNA for the CDR3: TGTGCCAGCAGCTTGGCGGGAGGGCGGCCCGAGCAGTACTTC. Translated: CASSLAGGRPEQYF.

The rearrangement joins TRBV19 to TRBJ2-3; 7 bases fit TRBD1. The CDR3 consists of 18 residues. Per germline, CDR1 LNHDA and CDR2 SQIVND (reference sequence). Trimming cost V 1 base and J 6 bases; bases outside gene matches: 16. The CDR3 region is CASSIGSAGGAITDTQYF. CDR3 coding DNA: TGTGCCAGTAGTATAGGAAGCGCAGGGGGTGCGATAACGGATACGCAGTATTTT.

The chain links TRBV10-3 to TRBJ2-7; TRBD2 matches 8 bases. With 4 bases clipped from V and 6 bases from J, the junction kept 2 bases outside the gene matches. CDR1 and CDR2 from the germline V gene are ENHRY and SYGVKD. The CDR3 contains 12 residues. The CDR3 coding sequence is TGTGCCATCAGTGCGGGAGGGCGCGAGCAGTACTTC. Its translation is CAISAGGREQYF.

The gene calls are TRBV27 and TRBJ2-7, with TRBD1 matching 12 bases. The germline gives CDR1 MNHEY, CDR2 SMNVEV (reference sequence). The CDR3 consists of 15 residues. The V and J ends lost 5 bases and 5 bases, in that order; junction bases with no gene match: 7. The CDR3 nucleotides read TGTGCCAGCAGTCGGGACAGGGGGCTATTGAACGAGCAGTACTTC. Translation: CASSRDRGLLNEQYF.

This clone was counted a few times. This sample includes further DNA sequences coding for the same CDR3. The J gene is TRBJ1-5, the V gene TRBV5-1; the D gene is possibly TRBD1 (5 bases). Germline loops: CDR1 SGHRS, CDR2 YFSETQ. The CDR3 is 14 residues long. The V and J ends lost 0 bases and 7 bases respectively, with 11 bases between them. The CDR3 here is CASSLGQQGQPQHF. CDR3 sequence (DNA): TGCGCCAGCAGCTTGGGACAGCAAGGACAGCCCCAGCATTTT.

The chain recombines TRBV19 with TRBJ1-1, with D uncertain. CDR1 and CDR2 from the germline V gene are LNHDA and SQIVND (reference sequence). Trimming removed 4 bases from V and 5 bases from J, with 14 bases in between. CDR3 size: 14 residues. Here the CDR3 reads CASSRGVGGTEAFF. The CDR3 DNA follows: TGTGCCAGTAGTAGAGGTGTGGGTGGGACTGAAGCTTTCTTT.

V and J are TRBV5-8 and TRBJ2-2; 14 bases align to TRBD2. The CDR3 sequence is 16 residues long. With V trimmed by 4 bases and J by 8 bases, 7 bases remained unmatched. Per the germline V gene, CDR1 is SGHTS and CDR2 is YDEGEE. In nucleotides, the CDR3 is TGTGCCAGCAGCCTCGGGACTAGCGGGAGTTGGGGGGAGCTGTTTTTT. Protein sequence: CASSLGTSGSWGELFF.

This clone was observed a handful of times. The J gene is TRBJ1-2, the V gene TRBV11-2; D possibly corresponds to TRBD1 (5 bases). Trimming left V 6 bases short and J 2 bases short, with 19 bases between. CDR1 and CDR2 from the germline V gene are SGHAT and FQNNGV. The CDR3 contains 16 residues. CDR3 sequence (DNA): TGTGCCAGCAGTCACTCCCAGGGAGGAGCCAACTATGGCTACACCTTC. This gives the protein CASSHSQGGANYGYTF. The entire variable domain, with the rest obtained from reference TRBV11-2 and TRBJ1-2, is as follows: EAGVAQSPRYKIIEKRQSVAFWCNPISGHATLYWYQQILGQGPKLLIQFQNNGVVDDSQLPKDRFSAERLKGVDSTLKIQPAKLEDSAVYLCASSHSQGGANYGYTFGSGTRLTVV.

This clone came up a few times. The genes are TRBV5-1 and TRBJ2-5; 8 nucleotides align to TRBD2. V dropped 4 bases and J dropped 1; count of bases not matched to a gene: 3. The CDR3 has 14 amino acids. CDR1 and CDR2 (germline): SGHRS, YFSETQ. The CDR3 spells CASSPGGTQETQYF. Written as DNA, the CDR3 is TGCGCCAGCAGCCCGGGGGGGACCCAAGAGACCCAGTACTTC. Variable domain in full (rest from reference TRBV5-1 and TRBJ2-5): KAGVTQTPRYLIKTRGQQVTLSCSPISGHRSVSWYQQTPGQGLQFLFEYFSETQRNKGNFPGRFSGRQFSNSRSEMNVSTLELGDSALYLCASSPGGTQETQYFGPGTRLLVL.

This chain links TRBV9 with TRBJ1-5, with 7 bases matching TRBD1. The CDR3 totals 15 residues. Germline V gene lookup returns CDR1 SGDLS and CDR2 YYNGEE. After removal of 4 bases from V and 4 bases from J, the junction contained 8 bases not matched to a gene. Here the CDR3 reads CASSPADRVNQPQHF. The CDR3, as DNA: TGTGCCAGCAGCCCGGCCGACAGGGTGAATCAGCCCCAGCATTTT.

The J gene is TRBJ2-1, the V gene TRBV6-6; 10 bases are a match to TRBD2. Per the germline V gene, CDR1 is MNHNY and CDR2 is SVGAGI (reference sequence). With V trimmed by 8 bases and J by 4 bases, 2 bases remained unmatched. This CDR3 spans 13 amino acids. CDR3 bases: TGTGCCAGCGGGACTAGCGTATACAATGAGCAGTTCTTC. Its protein product is CASGTSVYNEQFF.

V gene TRBV28 combines with J gene TRBJ2-7, with D uncertain. The CDR3 length is 12 residues. The V end lost 10 bases, the J end lost 2 bases, and 12 bases lay between the germline ends. Germline V gives CDR1 MDHEN, CDR2 SYDVKM. For the CDR3, the DNA is TGTGCCACCACGGACGCAACCTACGAGCAGTACTTC. Translating gives CATTDATYEQYF.

This sequence joins TRBV15 and TRBJ2-4, with D maybe TRBD2 (6 bases). Germline CDR1 LNHNV, CDR2 YYDKDF (reference sequence). This CDR3 has 16 residues. Trimming cost V 2 bases and J 0 bases, with 11 bases left between them. In DNA form, the CDR3 reads TGTGCCACCAGCAGACGGGAGTCAGGAGCCAAAAACATTCAGTACTTC. Translated: CATSRRESGAKNIQYF.

Here the CDR3 reads CASSQGFQRAYEQYF. The CDR3 nucleotides are TGTGCCAGCAGCCAAGGGTTCCAGCGGGCCTACGAGCAGTACTTC. This chain joins TRBV14 and TRBJ2-7; maybe TRBD2 (6 bases). Per the germline V gene, CDR1 is SGHDN and CDR2 is FVKESK. The CDR3 length is 15 residues. V was shortened by 1 base and J by 2 bases, with 12 bases between the two germline ends.

This clone was seen a handful of times. The genes are TRBV29-1 and TRBJ2-1; 9 bases line up with TRBD1. Germline values: CDR1 SQVTM, CDR2 ANQGSEA. The CDR3 totals 13 residues. Germline trimming cut 7 bases from V and 7 bases from J; bases unmatched to any gene: 8. CDR3 sequence reads: CSATGGSWNEQFF. The CDR3, as DNA: TGCAGCGCAACAGGGGGCAGTTGGAATGAGCAGTTCTTC.

This chain uses TRBV19 with TRBJ2-7; the D call may be TRBD1 or TRBD2 (5 bases each). CDR3 length equals 15 residues. CDR1 and CDR2 (germline): LNHDA, SQIVND (reference sequence). The V and J ends lost 10 bases and 2 bases respectively, with 21 bases between them. Here the CDR3 reads CANPSPGRIAYEQYF. In DNA, the CDR3 is TGTGCCAACCCTTCCCCGGGACGGATAGCCTACGAGCAGTACTTC.

V usage is TRBV28 and J usage is TRBJ1-5; maybe TRBD1 (6 bases). V shed 7 bases and J shed 0 bases, with 16 bases lying between them. Per germline, CDR1 MDHEN and CDR2 SYDVKM. This CDR3 region has 16 residues. In nucleotides, the CDR3 is TGTGCCAGCAACCAGGACAGAAACTATAGCAATCAGCCCCAGCATTTT. Encoded protein: CASNQDRNYSNQPQHF.

V usage is TRBV10-1 and J usage is TRBJ2-7, with 11 nucleotides matching TRBD1. Germline loops: CDR1 WNHNN, CDR2 SYGVQD (reference sequence). The CDR3 contains 16 residues. The ends lost 0 bases at V and 7 bases at J; junction bases unmatched: 8. The CDR3: CASSESIWDRGNEQYF. CDR3 bases: TGCGCCAGCAGTGAGTCGATTTGGGACAGGGGGAATGAGCAGTACTTC.